The clone carrying this TCR beta chain was detected many times. What it binds is unknown. This entry is derived from a study of T cells in Graves' hyperthyroidism and ophthalmopathy. Study findings and constraints: The model identified upcoming ophthalmopathy a median 6.5 months ahead of onset. Among clonotypes expanded in thyroid above 0.001, most were also found in blood.

Amplified regions were TCR beta CDR3 sequences from RNA transcripts. Primed by the HTBI set, a first-round RT-PCR was run on the TCR CDR3. TCRdb analysed the multiplex PCR reads with MiXCR anew, one entry per CDR3 protein. The table shows about 260,000 distinct CDR3 sequences, with over 15% occurring only once. Uncontrolled infections, other autoimmune diseases, pregnancy or lactation led to exclusion of patients. An approximately 10 ml volume of fresh peripheral blood provided the PBMCs. Trimming left V 8 bases short and J 1 base short, with 11 bases between. Germline V gene lookup returns CDR1 SQVTM and CDR2 ANQGSEA. This CDR3 spans 12 amino acids.

This TCR came from a woman in her late teens or twenties with Graves' ophthalmopathy. The sample taken for sequencing was blood. The J gene is TRBJ1-1, the V gene TRBV29-1, with D uncertain. CDR3 in DNA: TGCAGCAACGGGGAGGCGAACACTGAAGCTTTCTTT. Translated: CSNGEANTEAFF.